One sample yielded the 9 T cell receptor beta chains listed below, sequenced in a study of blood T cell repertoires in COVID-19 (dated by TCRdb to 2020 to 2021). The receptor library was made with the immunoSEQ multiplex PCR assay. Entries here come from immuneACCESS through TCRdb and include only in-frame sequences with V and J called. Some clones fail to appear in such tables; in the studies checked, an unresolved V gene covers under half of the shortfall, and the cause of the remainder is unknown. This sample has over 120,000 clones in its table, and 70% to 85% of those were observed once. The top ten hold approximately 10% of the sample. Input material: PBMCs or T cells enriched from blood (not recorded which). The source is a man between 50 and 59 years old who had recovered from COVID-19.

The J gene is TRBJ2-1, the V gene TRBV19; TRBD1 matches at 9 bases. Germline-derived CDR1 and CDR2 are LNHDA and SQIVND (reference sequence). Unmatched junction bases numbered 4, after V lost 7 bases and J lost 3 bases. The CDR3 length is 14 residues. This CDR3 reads CASKPGQGYNEQFF. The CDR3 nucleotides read TGTGCCAGTAAACCGGGACAGGGCTACAATGAGCAGTTCTTC.

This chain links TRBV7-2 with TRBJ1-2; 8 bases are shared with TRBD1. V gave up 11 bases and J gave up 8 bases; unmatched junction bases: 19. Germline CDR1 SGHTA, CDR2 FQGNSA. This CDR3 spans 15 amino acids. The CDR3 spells CASGNLLAGGGGYTF. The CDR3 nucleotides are TGTGCCTCGGGGAATTTGCTTGCAGGGGGCGGAGGCTACACCTTC.

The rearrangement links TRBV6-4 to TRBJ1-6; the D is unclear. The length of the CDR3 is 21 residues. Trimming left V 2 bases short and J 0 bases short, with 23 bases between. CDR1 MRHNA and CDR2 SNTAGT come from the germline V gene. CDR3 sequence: CASSDPRGRKEKSSYNSPLHF. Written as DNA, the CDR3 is TGTGCCAGCAGTGACCCTCGAGGTCGGAAGGAAAAGAGCTCCTATAATTCACCCCTCCACTTT.

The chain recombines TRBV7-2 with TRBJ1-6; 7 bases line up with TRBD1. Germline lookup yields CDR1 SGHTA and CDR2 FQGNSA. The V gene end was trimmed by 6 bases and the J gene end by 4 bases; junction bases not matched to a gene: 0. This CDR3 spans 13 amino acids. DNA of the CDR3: TGTGCCAGCAGGACAGGGTATAATTCACCCCTCCACTTT. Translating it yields CASRTGYNSPLHF.

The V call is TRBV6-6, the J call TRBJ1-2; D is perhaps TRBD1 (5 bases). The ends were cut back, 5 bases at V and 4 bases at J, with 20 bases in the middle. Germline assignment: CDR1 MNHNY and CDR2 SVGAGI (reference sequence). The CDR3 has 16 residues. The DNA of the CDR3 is TGTGCCAGCAGTCGGGACTCAGAGTTCCAAGGCTATGGCTACACCTTC. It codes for CASSRDSEFQGYGYTF.

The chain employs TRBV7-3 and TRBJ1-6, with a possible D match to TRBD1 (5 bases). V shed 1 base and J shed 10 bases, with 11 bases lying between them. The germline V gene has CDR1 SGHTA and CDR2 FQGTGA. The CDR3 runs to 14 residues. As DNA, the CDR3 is TGTGCCAGCAGCTTAAATAGGGGTAGCTCACCCCTCCACTTT. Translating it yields CASSLNRGSSPLHF.

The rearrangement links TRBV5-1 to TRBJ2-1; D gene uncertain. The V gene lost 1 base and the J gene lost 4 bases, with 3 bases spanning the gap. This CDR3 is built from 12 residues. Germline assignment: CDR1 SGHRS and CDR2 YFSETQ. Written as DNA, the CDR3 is TGCGCCAGCAGCTTGTCGTACAATGAGCAGTTCTTC. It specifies CASSLSYNEQFF.

CDR3 in amino acids: CASSDGSEANYGYTF. The CDR3 DNA reads TGTGCCAGCAGTGACGGATCGGAGGCGAACTATGGCTACACCTTC. V gene TRBV6-4 combines with J gene TRBJ1-2, with D unresolved. The CDR3 is 15 residues long. The V gene lost 2 bases and the J gene lost 2 bases, with 12 bases spanning the gap. Germline loops: CDR1 MRHNA, CDR2 SNTAGT.

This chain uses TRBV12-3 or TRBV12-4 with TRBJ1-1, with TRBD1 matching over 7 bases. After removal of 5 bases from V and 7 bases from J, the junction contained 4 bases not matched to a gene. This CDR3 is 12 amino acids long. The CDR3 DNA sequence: TGTGCCAGCAGTAAAGGGACAGTTGAAGCTTTCTTT. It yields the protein CASSKGTVEAFF.